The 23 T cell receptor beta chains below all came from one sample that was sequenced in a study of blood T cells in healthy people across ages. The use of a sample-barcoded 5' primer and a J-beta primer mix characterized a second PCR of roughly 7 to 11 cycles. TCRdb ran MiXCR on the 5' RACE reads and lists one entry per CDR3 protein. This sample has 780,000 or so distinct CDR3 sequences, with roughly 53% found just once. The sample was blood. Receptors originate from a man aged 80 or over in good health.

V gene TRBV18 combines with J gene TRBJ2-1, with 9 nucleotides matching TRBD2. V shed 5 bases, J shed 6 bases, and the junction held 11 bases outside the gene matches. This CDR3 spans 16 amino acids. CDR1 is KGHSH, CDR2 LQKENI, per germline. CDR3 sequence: CASSSQTGGRANEQFF. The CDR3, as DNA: TGTGCCAGCTCATCACAGACTGGCGGGAGGGCCAATGAGCAGTTCTTC.

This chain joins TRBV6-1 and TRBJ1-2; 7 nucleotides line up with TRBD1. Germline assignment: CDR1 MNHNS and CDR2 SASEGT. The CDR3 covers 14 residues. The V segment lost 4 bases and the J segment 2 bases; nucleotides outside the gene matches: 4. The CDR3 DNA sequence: TGTGCCAGCAGTGGACGACAGGGAAACTATGGCTACACCTTC. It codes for CASSGRQGNYGYTF.

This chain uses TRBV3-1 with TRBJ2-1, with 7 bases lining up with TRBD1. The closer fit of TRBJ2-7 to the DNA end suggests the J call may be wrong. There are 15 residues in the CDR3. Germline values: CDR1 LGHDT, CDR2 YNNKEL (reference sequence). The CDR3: CASSPGTAPYNEQYF. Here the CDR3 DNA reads TGTGCCAGCAGCCCAGGGACAGCGCCCTACAATGAGCAGTACTTC.

This CDR3 reads CATGKGRYNEQFF. CDR3 bases: TGTGCCACCGGCAAGGGCCGTTACAATGAGCAGTTCTTC. This sequence joins TRBV15 and TRBJ2-1, with D unclear. V lost 8 bases, J lost 4 bases, and 12 bases lay in between. Germline values: CDR1 LNHNV, CDR2 YYDKDF (reference sequence). The CDR3 totals 13 residues.

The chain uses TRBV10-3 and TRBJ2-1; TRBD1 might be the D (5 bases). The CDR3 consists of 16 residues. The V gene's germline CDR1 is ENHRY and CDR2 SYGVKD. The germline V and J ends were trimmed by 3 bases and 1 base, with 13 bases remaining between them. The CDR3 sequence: CAISDLTGGSYNEQFF. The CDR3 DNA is TGTGCCATCAGTGACCTAACAGGTGGATCCTACAATGAGCAGTTCTTC.

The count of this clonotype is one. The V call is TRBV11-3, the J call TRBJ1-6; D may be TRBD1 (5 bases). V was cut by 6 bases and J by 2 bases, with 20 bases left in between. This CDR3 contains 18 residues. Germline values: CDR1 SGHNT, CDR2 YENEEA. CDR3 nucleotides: TGTGCCAGCAGACGCTTCGCACACAGGCGAACCTATAATTCACCCCTCCACTTT. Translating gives CASRRFAHRRTYNSPLHF.

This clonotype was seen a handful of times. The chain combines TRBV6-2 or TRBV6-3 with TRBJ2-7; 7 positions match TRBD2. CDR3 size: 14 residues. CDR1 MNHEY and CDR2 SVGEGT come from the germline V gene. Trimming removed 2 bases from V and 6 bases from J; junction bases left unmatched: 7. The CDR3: CASSYRLAAREQYF. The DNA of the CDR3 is TGTGCCAGCAGTTACCGACTAGCTGCCCGCGAGCAGTACTTC.

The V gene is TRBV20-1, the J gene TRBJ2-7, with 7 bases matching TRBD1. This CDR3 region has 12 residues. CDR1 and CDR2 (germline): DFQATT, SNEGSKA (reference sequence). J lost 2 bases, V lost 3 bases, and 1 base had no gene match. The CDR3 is CSASGQAYEQYF. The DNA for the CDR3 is TGCAGTGCTAGCGGACAGGCCTACGAGCAGTACTTC.

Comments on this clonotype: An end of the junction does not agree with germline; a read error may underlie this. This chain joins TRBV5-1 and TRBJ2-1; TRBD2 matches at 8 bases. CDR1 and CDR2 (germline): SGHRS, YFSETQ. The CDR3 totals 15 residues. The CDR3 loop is CTSRSSGSSYNEQFF. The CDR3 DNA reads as TGCACCAGCAGGTCGAGCGGGAGCTCCTACAATGAGCAGTTCTTC.

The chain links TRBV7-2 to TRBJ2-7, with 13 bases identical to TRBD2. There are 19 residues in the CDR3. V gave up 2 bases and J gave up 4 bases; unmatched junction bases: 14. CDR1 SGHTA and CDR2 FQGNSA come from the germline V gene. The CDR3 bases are TGTGCCAGCAGCTTAAAAGTGGTGACTAGCGGGGGGAGGGCTTACGAGCAGTACTTC. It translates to CASSLKVVTSGGRAYEQYF.

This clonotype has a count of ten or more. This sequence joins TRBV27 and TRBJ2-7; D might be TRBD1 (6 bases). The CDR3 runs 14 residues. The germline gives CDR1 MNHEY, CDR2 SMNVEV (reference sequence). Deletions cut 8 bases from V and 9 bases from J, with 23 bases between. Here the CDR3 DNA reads TGTGCCAGCGGCCCTGGGACATCGATCGTCGGGCAGTACTTC. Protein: CASGPGTSIVGQYF.

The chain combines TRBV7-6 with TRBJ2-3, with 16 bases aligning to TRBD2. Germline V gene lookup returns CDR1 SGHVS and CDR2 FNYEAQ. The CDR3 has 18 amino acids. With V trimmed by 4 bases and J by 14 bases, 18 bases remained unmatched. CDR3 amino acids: CASSSSGTSGRVGRYAYF. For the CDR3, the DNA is TGTGCCAGCAGCTCCTCCGGGACTAGCGGGAGGGTTGGGAGATACGCGTATTTT.

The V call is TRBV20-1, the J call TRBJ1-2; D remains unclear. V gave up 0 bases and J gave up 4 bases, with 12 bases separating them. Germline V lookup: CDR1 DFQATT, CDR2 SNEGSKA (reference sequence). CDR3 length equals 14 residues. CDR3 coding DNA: TGCAGTGCTAGAGATACCGGAAGGCCCTATGGCTACACCTTC. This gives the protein CSARDTGRPYGYTF.

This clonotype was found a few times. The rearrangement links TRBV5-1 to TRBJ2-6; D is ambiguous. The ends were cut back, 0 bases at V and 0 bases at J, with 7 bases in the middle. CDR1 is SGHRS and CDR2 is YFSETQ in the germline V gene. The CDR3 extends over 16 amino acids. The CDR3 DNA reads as TGCGCCAGCAGCTTGGGGCACCGCTCTGGGGCCAACGTCCTGACTTTC. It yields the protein CASSLGHRSGANVLTF.

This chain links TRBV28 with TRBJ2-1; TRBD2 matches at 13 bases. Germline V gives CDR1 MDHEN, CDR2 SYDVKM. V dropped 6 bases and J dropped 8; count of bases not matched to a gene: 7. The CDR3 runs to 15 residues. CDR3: CASREGTSGTDEQFF. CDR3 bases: TGTGCCAGCAGAGAAGGGACTAGCGGGACGGATGAGCAGTTCTTC.

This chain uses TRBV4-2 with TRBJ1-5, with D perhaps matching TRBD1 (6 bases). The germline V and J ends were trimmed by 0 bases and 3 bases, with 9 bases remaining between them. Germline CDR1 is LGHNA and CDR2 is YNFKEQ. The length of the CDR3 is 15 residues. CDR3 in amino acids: CASSQDSGANQPQHF. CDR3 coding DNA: TGTGCCAGCAGCCAAGATTCAGGGGCCAATCAGCCCCAGCATTTT.

The CDR3 sequence: CAAGGRGEQYF. Here the CDR3 DNA reads TGTGCTGCGGGAGGGCGCGGGGAGCAGTACTTC. The chain carries TRBV9 and TRBJ2-7; 9 bases match TRBD2. The V gene's germline CDR1 is SGDLS and CDR2 YYNGEE. This CDR3 contains 11 residues.

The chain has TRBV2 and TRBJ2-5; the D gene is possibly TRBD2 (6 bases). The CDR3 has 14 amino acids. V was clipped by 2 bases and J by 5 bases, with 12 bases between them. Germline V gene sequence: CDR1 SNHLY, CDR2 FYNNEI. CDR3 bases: TGTGCCAGCAGTGAAACGGGGGTGGAGGAGACCCAGTACTTC. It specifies CASSETGVEETQYF.

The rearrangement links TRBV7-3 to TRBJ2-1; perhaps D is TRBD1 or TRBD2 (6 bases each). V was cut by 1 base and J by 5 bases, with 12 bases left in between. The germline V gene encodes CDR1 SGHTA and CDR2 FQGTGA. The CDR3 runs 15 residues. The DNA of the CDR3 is TGTGCCAGCAGCTTAATTGGCGGGGACAACAATGAGCAGTTCTTC. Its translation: CASSLIGGDNNEQFF.

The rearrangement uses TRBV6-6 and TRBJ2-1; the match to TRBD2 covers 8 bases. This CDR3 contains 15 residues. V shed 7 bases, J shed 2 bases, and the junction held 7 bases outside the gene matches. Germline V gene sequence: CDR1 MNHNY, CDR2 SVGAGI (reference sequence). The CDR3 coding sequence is TGTGCCAGCACCACGCCGGGACTAGCCTACAATGAGCAGTTCTTC. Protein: CASTTPGLAYNEQFF.

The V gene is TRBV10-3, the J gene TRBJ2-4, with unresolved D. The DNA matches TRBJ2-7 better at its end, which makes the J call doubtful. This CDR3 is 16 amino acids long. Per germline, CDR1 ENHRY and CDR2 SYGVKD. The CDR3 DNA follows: TGTGCCATCAGTGATGGGCCGGGCGGACCCGCCTACGAGCAGTACTTC. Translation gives CAISDGPGGPAYEQYF.

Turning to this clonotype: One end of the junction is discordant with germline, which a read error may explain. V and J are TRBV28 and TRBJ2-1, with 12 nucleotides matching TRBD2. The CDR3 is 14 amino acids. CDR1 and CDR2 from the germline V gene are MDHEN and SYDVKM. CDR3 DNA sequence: TGTGCCAGCAGGACTAGCGGGGGTATAAATGAACAGTTCTTC. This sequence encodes CASRTSGGINEQFF.

The DNA for the CDR3 is TGCAGTGCTAGGGGGGGGTTGACTAGCGGGAGGGCCGGGCACAGATACGCGTATTTT. Translation: CSARGGLTSGRAGHRYAYF. V and J are TRBV20-1 and TRBJ2-3; 14 bases map to TRBD2. The CDR3 has 19 amino acids. V gave up 3 bases and J gave up 14 bases; unmatched junction bases: 25. The germline V gene encodes CDR1 DFQATT and CDR2 SNEGSKA (reference sequence).